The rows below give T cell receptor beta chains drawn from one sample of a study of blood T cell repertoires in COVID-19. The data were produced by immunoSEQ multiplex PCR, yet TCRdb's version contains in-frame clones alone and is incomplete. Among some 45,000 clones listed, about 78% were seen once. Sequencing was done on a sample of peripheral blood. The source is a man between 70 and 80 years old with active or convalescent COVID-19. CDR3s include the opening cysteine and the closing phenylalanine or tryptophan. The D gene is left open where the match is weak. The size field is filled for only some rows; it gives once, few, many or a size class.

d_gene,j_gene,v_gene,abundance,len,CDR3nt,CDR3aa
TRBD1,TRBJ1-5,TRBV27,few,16,TGTGCCAGCAGTTCACAGGGGATGGGTTTGGTTCAGCCCCAGCATTTT,CASSSQGMGLVQPQHF
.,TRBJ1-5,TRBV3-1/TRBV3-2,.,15,TGTGCCAGCAGCCCCACCATCAGGGAAAATCAGCCCCAGCATTTT,CASSPTIRENQPQHF
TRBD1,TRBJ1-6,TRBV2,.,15,TGTGCCAGCAGTCCCCTGGGACAGAATAATTCACCCCTCCACTTT,CASSPLGQNNSPLHF
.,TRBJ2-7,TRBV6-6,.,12,TGTGCCAGCAGTTACTTGGGGGCTGAGCAGTACTTC,CASSYLGAEQYF
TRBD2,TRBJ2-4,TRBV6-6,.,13,TGTGCCAGCAGCCGAGGACTAGCGGACATTCAGTACTTC,CASSRGLADIQYF
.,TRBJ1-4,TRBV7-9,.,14,TGTGCCAGCAGCTTAGGAAGCGGACCAGGAAAACTGTTTTTT,CASSLGSGPGKLFF
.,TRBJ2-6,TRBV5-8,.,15,TGTGCCAGCAGTTTTTTCCAGGCTGGGGCCAACGTCCTGACTTTC,CASSFFQAGANVLTF
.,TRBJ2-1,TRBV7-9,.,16,TGTGCCAGCAGCTTCGCTTCTCGAACGCGTCTCGGTGAGCAGTTCTTC,CASSFASRTRLGEQFF
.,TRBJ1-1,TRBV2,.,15,TGTGCCAGCAGGGCCAACAGGGAGGGGGACACTGAAGCTTTCTTT,CASRANREGDTEAFF
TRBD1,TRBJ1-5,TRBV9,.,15,TGTGCCAGCAGCGCCAACAGGGGAAGGGTAAAGCCCCAGCATTTT,CASSANRGRVKPQHF
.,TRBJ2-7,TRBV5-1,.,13,TGCGCCAGCAGCTTGGATCGGGGGTACGAGCAGTACTTC,CASSLDRGYEQYF
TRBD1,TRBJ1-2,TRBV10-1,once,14,TGCGCCACCGGAAATAGACAGGGGAATAGAGGCTACACCTTC,CATGNRQGNRGYTF
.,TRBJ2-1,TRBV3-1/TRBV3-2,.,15,TGTGCCAGCAGCGCCGGTGCGACAGCCTACAATGAGCAGTTCTTC,CASSAGATAYNEQFF
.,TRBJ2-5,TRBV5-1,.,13,TGCGCCAGCAGCTTGGCCCGCGAAAAGACCCAGTACTTC,CASSLAREKTQYF
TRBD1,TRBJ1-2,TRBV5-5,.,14,TGTGCCAGCAGCTCCGGGACAGGAGCTGCGGGTTTGACCTTC,CASSSGTGAAGLTF
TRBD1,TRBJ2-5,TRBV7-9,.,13,TGTGCCAGCAGCTTGGGGACAGAAGAGACCCAGTACTTC,CASSLGTEETQYF
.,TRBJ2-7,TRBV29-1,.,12,TGCAGCGTTGAACAGCGCTCCTACGAGCAGTACTTC,CSVEQRSYEQYF
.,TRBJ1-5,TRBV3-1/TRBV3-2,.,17,TGTGCCGGCAGCCGGAAACGTTTGCGGGGGGCGGGTCAGCCCCAGCATTTT,CAGSRKRLRGAGQPQHF
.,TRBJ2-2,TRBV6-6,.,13,TGTGCCAGCAGTTACCCAGTCACCGGGGAGCTGTTTTTT,CASSYPVTGELFF
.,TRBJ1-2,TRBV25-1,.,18,TGTGCCAGCACCAAAAAACCCACAGGATCGGTGGAGAACTATGGCTACACCTTC,CASTKKPTGSVENYGYTF
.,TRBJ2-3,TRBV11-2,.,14,TGTGCCAGCAGCTTAAGTTGGCCCACAGATACGCAGTATTTT,CASSLSWPTDTQYF
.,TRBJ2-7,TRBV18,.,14,TGTGCCAGCTCACCGGTCGGGTCCTCCTACGAGCAGTACTTC,CASSPVGSSYEQYF
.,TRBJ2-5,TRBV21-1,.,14,TGTGCCAGCACGTGGAGGCCGGCGTTGGAGACCCAGTACTTC,CASTWRPALETQYF
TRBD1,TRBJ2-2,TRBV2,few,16,TGTGCCAGCAGGTCCCGGGACAGGGTTGGGACCGGGGAGCTGTTTTTT,CASRSRDRVGTGELFF
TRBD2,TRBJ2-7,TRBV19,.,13,TGTGCCAGTACACGGACTAGCGGTTACGAGCAGTACTTC,CASTRTSGYEQYF
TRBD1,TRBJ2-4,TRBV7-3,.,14,TGTGCCAGCAGCTCCGGACAGGCTCGGGACATTCAGTACTTC,CASSSGQARDIQYF
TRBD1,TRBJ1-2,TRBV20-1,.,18,TGCAGTGCTAGTAGTGATGATATAGGACAGGTACTTAACTATGGCTACACCTTC,CSASSDDIGQVLNYGYTF
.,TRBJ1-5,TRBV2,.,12,TGTGCCAGCGCACAGGAAGATCAGCCCCAGCATTTT,CASAQEDQPQHF
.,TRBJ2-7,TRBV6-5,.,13,TGTGCCAGCAGTTACTCGGCAGGCTACGAGCAGTACTTC,CASSYSAGYEQYF
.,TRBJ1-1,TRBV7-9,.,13,TGTGCCAGCAGCCGAGGTGAGAACACTGAAGCTTTCTTT,CASSRGENTEAFF
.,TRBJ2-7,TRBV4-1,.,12,TGCGCCAGCAGTACGGGACTTAGCGAGCAGTACTTC,CASSTGLSEQYF
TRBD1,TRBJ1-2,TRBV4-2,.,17,TGTGCCAGCAGCCAAGCCCCGGGACAGCCGAAGTACTATGGCTACACCTTC,CASSQAPGQPKYYGYTF
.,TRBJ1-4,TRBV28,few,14,TGTGCCAGCAGTCCCGGACAGACTAATGAAAAACTGTTTTTT,CASSPGQTNEKLFF
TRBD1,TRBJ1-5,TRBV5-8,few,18,TGTGCCAGCAGCTTGATCCGGGGCAGGGGGGATAGCAATCAGCCCCAGCATTTT,CASSLIRGRGDSNQPQHF
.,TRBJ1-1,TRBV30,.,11,TGTGCCTCAGCAACAGGCCCTGAAGCTTTCTTT,CASATGPEAFF
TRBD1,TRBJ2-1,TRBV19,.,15,TGTGCCAGTAGTTTACCGGGACAGGGCGCCGATGAGCAGTTCTTC,CASSLPGQGADEQFF
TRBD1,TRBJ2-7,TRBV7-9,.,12,TGTGCCAGCAGCCCGACAGGGGACGAGCAGTACTTC,CASSPTGDEQYF
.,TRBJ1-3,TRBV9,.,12,TGTGCCAGCAGCGTTGAGGGAAACACCATATATTTT,CASSVEGNTIYF